The next 2 T cell receptor beta chains were all read from a single sample in a study of T cells in Graves' hyperthyroidism and ophthalmopathy. Authors of the study amplified TCR beta CDR3 regions from RNA transcripts. First-round RT-PCR of the TCR CDR3 relied on the HTBI primer set. MiXCR, run by TCRdb on the multiplex PCR reads, gives a single entry per CDR3 protein. Among some 620,000 distinct CDR3 sequences listed, around 15% were seen once. Sequencing was done on a sample of blood. The origin of the receptors is a woman in her twenties or thirties with Graves' hyperthyroidism.

This clonotype has a count of ten or more. The J gene is TRBJ2-7, the V gene TRBV6-2 or TRBV6-3; perhaps D is TRBD1 or TRBD2 (5 bases each). This CDR3 is 14 amino acids long. Trimming stripped 5 bases from V and 0 bases from J, with 11 bases between. Germline assignment: CDR1 MNHEY and CDR2 SVGEGT. The CDR3 DNA reads TGTGCCAGCAGTGAGAGAGGGGTCTCCTACGAGCAGTACTTC. This gives the protein CASSERGVSYEQYF.

This clonotype occurred many times. This sequence joins TRBV28 and TRBJ2-7; no reliable D call. The CDR3 has 14 residues. Deletions cut 2 bases from V and 2 bases from J, with 10 bases between. Germline V gene sequence: CDR1 MDHEN, CDR2 SYDVKM. CDR3 protein: CASSLGRAAYEQYF. Here the CDR3 DNA reads TGTGCCAGCAGTTTAGGTCGGGCAGCCTACGAGCAGTACTTC. The full variable domain, its missing parts supplied by reference TRBV28 and TRBJ2-7, is DVKVTQSSRYLVKRTGEKVFLECVQDMDHENMFWYRQDPGLGLRLIYFSYDVKMKEKGDIPEGYSVSREKKERFSLILESASTNQTSMYLCASSLGRAAYEQYFGPGTRLTVT.